This T cell receptor (beta chain) originates from a study of blood T cell repertoires in COVID-19 (dated by TCRdb to 2018 to 2021). Regarding the complete study: The collaborator samples originated in the United States, Italy and Spain and spanned the acute and convalescent phases of COVID-19. Where available, HLA class I and class II types were obtained from metadata supplied by the sample provider rather than from assay-based typing. The material from the prospective study consisted of cDNA or gDNA derived from T cells, B-cell-depleted T cells, or PBMCs. The samples were drawn from the first 160 participants of the ongoing ImmuneRACE study and from some 1,300 subjects provided by 6 global collaborators. The sample metadata nearly always contained a de-identified subject ID, COVID-19 status, age in years and sex. The repertoires were made available in a free public database intended to serve as a resource for research on the immune response to SARS-CoV-2. Subjects who had been exposed to COVID-19, were actively infected with it, or had recovered from it provided the deeply sampled blood TCRbeta repertoires that made up the dataset.

Each collaborating institution followed its own protocols to collect whole blood in K2EDTA tubes. For TCRbeta analysis, collaborators shipped samples in one of three forms: frozen whole blood, isolated PBMCs, or DNA extracted from either of those sample types. TCRbeta CDR3 regions were amplified from genomic DNA using the immunoSEQ Assay, a bias-controlled multiplex PCR. The paper's processing steps were these. The number of nucleated cells in each sample was estimated from the amplification of reference gene primers within the assay. To quantify the absolute abundance of each unique TCRbeta CDR3 rearrangement, sequence reads were collapsed and filtered. For each sample, productive Simpson clonality was calculated as the square root of Simpson's diversity index across productive rearrangements. TCRdb re-hosts the immuneACCESS table, in-frame sequences only. Its copies lack some clones; in the studies checked, an unresolved V gene accounts for under half of them, and the cause for the rest is not known. V and J calls and clone size are given by that table; D and trimming were obtained from the DNA. This sample is represented by about 140,000 clones; roughly 86% of them were singletons. Of the sample, approximately 8% falls within the top ten clones.

Summary of the overall study and its limitations: The quantity of clinical and demographic metadata differed by source and by participant and was supplied without curation.

Trimming removed 0 bases from V and 4 bases from J, leaving 7 bases between the germline ends. The CDR3 sequence holds 13 residues, the cysteine and phenylalanine included. Kept here is only the CDR3 DNA, which spans 39 bases and is read in frame from base 1. From the germline V gene, CDR1 is LGHNA and CDR2 is YSLEER. A note on this clone: Its antigen remains undetermined. The input lacks base qualities; no much larger clone sits a single base away.

The chain is assembled from TRBV4-3 and TRBJ2-7, with an unclear D gene assignment. Specimen: peripheral blood. The source of this sequence is a woman aged 55-70 years with acute or convalescent COVID-19. For the CDR3, the sequence is CASSQESRYEQYF. Read as DNA, the sequence is TGCGCCAGCAGCCAAGAATCGCGTTACGAGCAGTACTTC.